This TCR beta chain stems from a study of blood T cell repertoires in COVID-19. The method was immunoSEQ multiplex PCR; TCRdb's version includes in-frame clones alone and lacks a portion of them. The sample shows 180,000 or so clones, roughly 86% of them seen only once. V was clipped by 7 bases and J by 3 bases; unmatched bases: 9. This CDR3 comprises 14 residues. CDR1 MDHEN and CDR2 SYDVKM come from the germline V gene. The rearrangement uses TRBV28 and TRBJ2-7; 7 bases agree with TRBD2. The sequence came from a man between 70 and 80 years old with acute or convalescent COVID-19. The sample was peripheral blood. CDR3 protein: CASIGLDWGYEQYF. CDR3 in DNA: TGTGCCAGCATAGGACTAGACTGGGGCTACGAGCAGTACTTC. Using reference TRBV28 and TRBJ2-7 for the parts outside the CDR3, the full variable domain is DVKVTQSSRYLVKRTGEKVFLECVQDMDHENMFWYRQDPGLGLRLIYFSYDVKMKEKGDIPEGYSVSREKKERFSLILESASTNQTSMYLCASIGLDWGYEQYFGPGTRLTVT.